This passage covers 15 T cell receptor beta chains from one sample sequenced in a study of blood T cells in healthy people across ages. Primed by a sample-barcoded 5' primer and a J-beta primer mix, a second PCR proceeded for 7 to 11 cycles. TCRdb fed the 5' RACE reads into MiXCR, producing one record per CDR3 protein. The sample records 1.5 million to 2 million distinct CDR3 sequences, roughly 27% being singletons. Sequencing used blood. These receptor sequences come from a woman in her thirties in good health.

The sample holds a few counts of this clonotype. The gene calls are TRBV9 and TRBJ2-5, with D possibly TRBD2 on 6 matching bases. The CDR3 covers 14 residues. The V and J ends lost 3 bases and 3 bases respectively, with 12 bases between them. Germline lookup yields CDR1 SGDLS and CDR2 YYNGEE. This CDR3 reads CASSATGREETQYF. The CDR3 DNA is TGTGCCAGCAGCGCTACCGGGAGAGAAGAGACCCAGTACTTC.

In regard to this clonotype: An end of the junction does not agree with germline; a read error may underlie this. The V and J genes are TRBV12-3 or TRBV12-4 and TRBJ2-3, with 12 bases that match TRBD2. The CDR3 sequence is 15 residues long. The CDR3 sequence is CASSTTSGGTDAQYF. As DNA, the CDR3 is TGTGCCAGCAGTACGACTAGCGGGGGCACAGATGCGCAGTATTTT.

This clonotype was detected only a few times. In nucleotides, the CDR3 is TGTGCCAGCACTCCGGCGGGGAACACAGATACGCAGTATTTT. Protein product: CASTPAGNTDTQYF. V gene TRBV9 combines with J gene TRBJ2-3; tentatively, D is TRBD2 (6 bases). This CDR3 is built from 14 residues. The germline CDR1 and CDR2 sequences are SGDLS and YYNGEE. V shed 6 bases and J shed 2 bases, with 13 bases lying between them.

The chain employs TRBV2 and TRBJ2-1, with D possibly being TRBD1 (6 bases). Germline V lookup: CDR1 SNHLY, CDR2 FYNNEI. This CDR3 is built from 12 residues. Between the trimmed V and J ends, which lost 6 bases and 10 bases, there was a span of 13 bases. The CDR3: CASRKQGVEQFF. The DNA of the CDR3 is TGTGCCAGCAGAAAACAGGGAGTGGAGCAGTTCTTC.

The V and J genes are TRBV25-1 and TRBJ1-2; a possible D gene is TRBD1 (5 bases). The V and J ends lost 6 bases and 3 bases respectively, with 17 bases between them. The CDR3 sequence is 15 residues long. The germline V gene encodes CDR1 MGHDK and CDR2 SYGVNS. CDR3 DNA: TGTGCCAGCAGCTCGGAGGGGTATTGGGACTATGGCTACACCTTC. It encodes CASSSEGYWDYGYTF.

The CDR3: CASSAQLGNEQFF. As DNA, the CDR3 is TGCGCCAGCAGCGCTCAGCTAGGGAATGAGCAGTTCTTC. This chain joins TRBV5-1 and TRBJ2-1; no reliable D call. CDR3 length: 13 residues. CDR1 SGHRS and CDR2 YFSETQ come from the germline V gene. Trimming removed 4 bases at V and 7 bases at J, with 12 bases between.

Remarks on this clonotype: A much larger clonotype is one base distant, so this may be a read error. The chain is built from TRBV29-1 and TRBJ2-3; perhaps TRBD2 as D (6 bases). This CDR3 has 15 amino acids. Between the trimmed V and J ends, which lost 4 bases and 5 bases, there was a span of 19 bases. Germline CDR1 reads SQVTM; CDR2 reads ANQGSEA. The CDR3 region is CSVGRLVGALDTQYF. The CDR3 DNA reads as TGCAGCGTTGGGAGACTAGTGGGAGCTCTAGATACGCAGTATTTT.

The chain combines TRBV28 with TRBJ1-6; D is perhaps TRBD1 (5 bases). The germline gives CDR1 MDHEN, CDR2 SYDVKM. V shed 10 bases and J shed 13 bases, with 17 bases lying between them. This CDR3 contains 12 residues. CDR3 DNA: TGTGCCACTATATCAGGGACGGCCCCCCTCCACTTT. Residues: CATISGTAPLHF.

This clonotype appeared a few times. This chain connects TRBV6-6 to TRBJ2-3; 12 bases map to TRBD2. V lost 6 bases, J lost 5 bases, and 3 bases stayed unmatched. This CDR3 has 14 residues. Looked up from germline, CDR1 is MNHNY and CDR2 is SVGAGI (reference sequence). The CDR3 DNA sequence: TGTGCCAGCAGACTAGCGGGGGGCGAAGATACGCAGTATTTT. It yields the protein CASRLAGGEDTQYF.

V is TRBV12-3 or TRBV12-4 and J is TRBJ2-5; maybe TRBD2 (5 bases). The CDR3 spans 14 residues. V was cut by 3 bases and J by 4 bases, with 12 bases left in between. CDR3 loop: CASSFTRGAETQYF. The CDR3 DNA sequence: TGTGCCAGCAGTTTCACCCGGGGAGCAGAGACCCAGTACTTC.

Worth noting for this clonotype: This may be a read error: a much more frequent sequence differs by one nucleotide. This chain uses TRBV7-9 with TRBJ2-7, with 9 bases fitting TRBD1. This CDR3 has 13 amino acids. Germline CDR1 SEHNR, CDR2 FQNEAQ (reference sequence). Trimming at V came to 5 bases and at J to 8 bases, leaving 7 bases not matched to a gene. CDR3 residues: CASSGQGTHKQYF. The CDR3 nucleotides read TGTGCCAGCAGCGGACAGGGGACCCACAAGCAGTACTTC.

The count of this clonotype is one. This sequence joins TRBV20-1 and TRBJ1-1; D is perhaps TRBD1 (5 bases). CDR3 size: 16 residues. The germline V gene encodes CDR1 DFQATT and CDR2 SNEGSKA (reference sequence). V shed 0 bases and J shed 7 bases, with 21 bases lying between them. CDR3 bases: TGCAGTGCTAGAGATGGGGGTCGAACGCCCGCAAGTGAAGCTTTCTTT. Translated, it gives CSARDGGRTPASEAFF.

In DNA form, the CDR3 reads TGTGCCAGCAGCCGACAGGTCCTCAGCTCCTACGAGCAGTACTTC. Translated: CASSRQVLSSYEQYF. The V call is TRBV6-6, the J call TRBJ2-7; D perhaps matches TRBD1 (6 bases). Germline assignment: CDR1 MNHNY and CDR2 SVGAGI (reference sequence). The CDR3 loop spans 15 amino acids. Trimming removed 6 bases at V and 0 bases at J, with 15 bases between.

This clonotype came up many times. The CDR3 DNA is TGTGCCATCAGTGAAGGGGGGGACAGGAGTCCCTACGAGCAGTACTTC. Its translation: CAISEGGDRSPYEQYF. This chain connects TRBV10-3 to TRBJ2-7, with a tentative D call TRBD1 (8 bases). Germline V gene lookup returns CDR1 ENHRY and CDR2 SYGVKD. The CDR3 covers 16 residues. Trimming shortened V by 3 bases and J by 2 bases, and 17 bases separated the two germline ends.

This clonotype came up a few times. V gene TRBV12-3 or TRBV12-4 combines with J gene TRBJ2-1; tentative D call: TRBD1 (6 bases). The V gene lost 4 bases and the J gene lost 7 bases, with 14 bases spanning the gap. The CDR3 spans 14 residues. The CDR3 sequence: CASSYTGLRNEQFF. For the CDR3, the DNA is TGTGCCAGCAGTTACACAGGGCTAAGGAATGAGCAGTTCTTC.